A single sample is the source of the 30 T cell receptor beta chains below, sequenced in a study of blood T cell repertoires in COVID-19. The data were produced by immunoSEQ multiplex PCR, yet TCRdb's version contains in-frame clones alone and is incomplete. The sample lists around 260,000 clones; around nine tenths were seen once. Source material: peripheral blood. The receptors stem from a man aged 35 to 55 who had recovered from COVID-19.

The rearrangement uses TRBV2 and TRBJ1-5, with D possibly TRBD1 on 6 matching bases. Deletions cut 6 bases from V and 6 bases from J, with 9 bases between. Germline assignment: CDR1 SNHLY and CDR2 FYNNEI. The CDR3 runs to 12 residues. CDR3 residues: CASRGGGQPQHF. Here the CDR3 DNA reads TGTGCCAGCAGGGGAGGGGGTCAGCCCCAGCATTTT.

The genes are TRBV10-2 and TRBJ1-2; D may be TRBD1 (5 bases). The CDR3 has 11 amino acids. V shed 8 bases and J shed 4 bases, with 8 bases lying between them. Germline-derived CDR1 and CDR2 are WSHSY and SAAADI. As DNA, the CDR3 is TGCGCCAGCGGCCAGGGCTATGGCTACACCTTC. Protein: CASGQGYGYTF.

This clone was observed once. This chain uses TRBV13 with TRBJ2-7; TRBD1 matches at 10 bases. With 5 bases clipped from V and 3 bases from J, the junction kept 16 bases outside the gene matches. Per germline, CDR1 PRHDT and CDR2 FYEKMQ (reference sequence). The CDR3 is made up of 18 amino acids. The CDR3 nucleotides are TGTGCCAGCAGCGGAGACCCGGGACAGGGGAGGTCTGGCTACGAGCAGTACTTC. Translating it yields CASSGDPGQGRSGYEQYF.

The V and J genes are TRBV6-5 and TRBJ1-4; TRBD1 agrees at 10 bases. Germline-derived CDR1 and CDR2 are MNHEY and SVGAGI. V dropped 5 bases and J dropped 8; count of bases not matched to a gene: 5. This CDR3 is built from 14 residues. CDR3 nucleotides: TGTGCCAGCAGTCGACAGGGGGCTGGGGAAAAACTGTTTTTT. Protein product: CASSRQGAGEKLFF.

This sequence joins TRBV24-1 and TRBJ2-2; 11 positions match TRBD2. The V segment lost 4 bases and the J segment 6 bases; nucleotides outside the gene matches: 6. The CDR3 sequence is 16 residues long. Germline lookup yields CDR1 KGHDR and CDR2 SFDVKD. CDR3 nucleotides: TGTGCCACCAGTGACACCTTAGCGGGAGGGCCCGGGGAGCTGTTTTTT. Translated: CATSDTLAGGPGELFF.

The V and J genes are TRBV7-6 and TRBJ2-5, with D possibly TRBD1 on 5 matching bases. This CDR3 has 13 residues. Germline assignment: CDR1 SGHVS and CDR2 FNYEAQ. Trimming took 4 bases from V and 5 from J, leaving 11 bases between them. The CDR3 DNA is TGTGCCAGCAGCTCCAGGGTCCCGGAGACCCAGTACTTC. Amino acid sequence: CASSSRVPETQYF.

This clone came up once. The chain employs TRBV3-1 (or the pseudogene TRBV3-2) and TRBJ2-2; TRBD1 matches 10 bases. Germline trimming cut 3 bases from V and 4 bases from J; bases unmatched to any gene: 8. The CDR3 contains 17 residues. Germline V gene data show CDR1 as LGHDT and CDR2 as YNNKEL (reference sequence). The CDR3 DNA follows: TGTGCCAGCAGCCAGGGTAGACAGGGGGCGAGCACCGGGGAGCTGTTTTTT. The encoded protein is CASSQGRQGASTGELFF.

J is TRBJ2-2 and V is TRBV7-2, with a possible D match to TRBD2 (5 bases). The CDR3 runs 16 residues. Germline CDR1 is SGHTA and CDR2 is FQGNSA. Trimming shortened V by 1 base and J by 5 bases, and 14 bases separated the two germline ends. The CDR3 is CASSLVRGRVTGELFF. CDR3 nucleotide sequence: TGTGCCAGCAGCTTAGTACGGGGTAGGGTGACCGGGGAGCTGTTTTTT.

This chain uses TRBV2 with TRBJ1-5; no clear D. Looked up from germline, CDR1 is SNHLY and CDR2 is FYNNEI. Trimming pared 7 bases from V and 1 base from J, leaving 8 bases between. There are 13 residues in the CDR3. The CDR3: CASTGDSNQPQHF. The DNA of the CDR3 is TGTGCCAGCACCGGAGACAGCAATCAGCCCCAGCATTTT.

The rearrangement joins TRBV3-1 (or the pseudogene TRBV3-2) to TRBJ2-2; the match to TRBD2 covers 10 bases. The junction had 10 bases not matched to a gene; V was cut back by 2 bases and J by 7 bases. CDR1 and CDR2 from the germline V gene are LGHDT and YNNKEL (reference sequence). The CDR3 is 17 amino acids. The chain's CDR3 is CASSQRLAGVVGGELFF. CDR3 bases: TGTGCCAGCAGCCAAAGGCTAGCGGGAGTAGTTGGCGGGGAGCTGTTTTTT.

This clone has more than one count but fewer than ten. The gene calls are TRBV2 and TRBJ1-1; 7 positions agree with TRBD1. CDR1 and CDR2 from the germline V gene are SNHLY and FYNNEI. This CDR3 region has 10 residues. J lost 12 bases, V lost 8 bases, and 6 bases had no gene match. The CDR3 region is CASQGTVTFF. The CDR3 nucleotides read TGTGCCAGCCAAGGGACAGTAACTTTCTTT.

CDR3 in DNA: TGTGCCAGCAGCCCGAGGGCTAGCGGCTACAATGAGCAGTTCTTC. It codes for CASSPRASGYNEQFF. The rearrangement uses TRBV7-7 and TRBJ2-1, with TRBD2 matching 7 bases. The CDR3 totals 15 residues. J gave up 3 bases and V 5 bases, and 7 bases lay outside the gene matches. The germline CDR1 and CDR2 sequences are SSHAT and FNYEAQ (reference sequence).

Only one count was recorded for this clone. The rearrangement links TRBV19 to TRBJ2-2, with D possibly being TRBD1 (6 bases). V lost 3 bases and J lost 3, with 17 bases in between. This CDR3 spans 17 amino acids. Germline V CDR1 and CDR2: LNHDA, SQIVND (reference sequence). The CDR3 loop is CASSMPRSGVYTGELFF. In DNA form, the CDR3 reads TGTGCCAGTAGTATGCCCCGTTCAGGGGTCTACACCGGGGAGCTGTTTTTT. The full variable domain, completed using reference TRBV19 and TRBJ2-2, is DGGITQSPKYLFRKEGQNVTLSCEQNLNHDAMYWYRQDPGQGLRLIYYSQIVNDFQKGDIAEGYSVSREKKESFPLTVTSAQKNPTAFYLCASSMPRSGVYTGELFFGEGSRLTVL.

The CDR3 region has the DNA TGTGCCAGCAGCCGGGGGGGTGAGCAGTTCTTC. Protein sequence: CASSRGGEQFF. V usage is TRBV27 and J usage is TRBJ2-1; 8 bases agree with TRBD2. Per the germline V gene, CDR1 is MNHEY and CDR2 is SMNVEV (reference sequence). This CDR3 contains 11 residues. V lost 6 bases and J lost 9; bases outside the gene matches: 1.

The chain recombines TRBV7-6 with TRBJ2-2; 11 positions match TRBD2. J lost 7 bases, V lost 3 bases, and 4 bases had no gene match. Germline CDR1 reads SGHVS; CDR2 reads FNYEAQ. There are 15 residues in the CDR3. The CDR3 DNA reads TGTGCCAGCAGCTTCTTAGCGGGAGGGATCGGGGAGCTGTTTTTT. Encoded protein: CASSFLAGGIGELFF. The full variable domain, rest sourced from reference TRBV7-6 and TRBJ2-2, is GAGVSQSPRYKVTKRGQDVALRCDPISGHVSLYWYRQALGQGPEFLTYFNYEAQQDKSGLPNDRFSAERPEGSISTLTIQRTEQRDSAMYRCASSFLAGGIGELFFGEGSRLTVL.

The count of this clone is one. The V call is TRBV7-9, the J call TRBJ2-3, with TRBD2 identical over 7 bases. This CDR3 spans 18 amino acids. V lost 2 bases and J lost 0; bases outside the gene matches: 11. Germline CDR1 SEHNR, CDR2 FQNEAQ (reference sequence). CDR3 region: CASSLPRIGGGSTDTQYF. In DNA, the CDR3 is TGTGCCAGCAGCTTACCCCGGATTGGGGGGGGTAGCACAGATACGCAGTATTTT.

J is TRBJ2-1 and V is TRBV7-6; perhaps TRBD2 as D (6 bases). There are 13 residues in the CDR3. The germline V gene has CDR1 SGHVS and CDR2 FNYEAQ. V was shortened by 4 bases and J by 13 bases, with 17 bases between the two germline ends. The chain's CDR3 is CASSWGVGGNQFF. CDR3 bases: TGTGCCAGCAGCTGGGGGGTTGGGGGAAACCAGTTCTTC.

The genes are TRBV6-2 or TRBV6-3 and TRBJ2-1, with TRBD2 matching over 8 bases. After removal of 4 bases from V and 10 bases from J, the junction contained 9 bases not matched to a gene. The germline CDR1 and CDR2 sequences are MNHEY and SVGEGT. There are 14 residues in the CDR3. The CDR3 loop is CASSFSGIQLEQFF. The DNA of the CDR3 is TGTGCCAGCAGTTTTAGCGGGATACAATTAGAGCAGTTCTTC.

This clone has only one observation. J is TRBJ2-7 and V is TRBV2; 10 nucleotides line up with TRBD1. CDR3 size: 15 residues. Germline CDR1 reads SNHLY; CDR2 reads FYNNEI. Germline trimming cut 6 bases from V and 1 base from J; bases unmatched to any gene: 6. The CDR3 region has the DNA TGTGCCAGCAGGGGGCCGGGACAGGGGTCCTACGAGCAGTACTTC. Its protein product is CASRGPGQGSYEQYF.

This chain uses TRBV4-3 with TRBJ1-6; weak D call: TRBD1 (5 bases). Trimming took 0 bases from V and 4 from J, leaving 7 bases between them. From germline, CDR1 is LGHNA and CDR2 YSLEER. This CDR3 contains 15 residues. For the CDR3, the DNA is TGCGCCAGCAGCCAAGATACAGGTTATAATTCACCCCTCCACTTT. Protein product: CASSQDTGYNSPLHF.

The rearrangement links TRBV2 to TRBJ1-1; TRBD1 aligns across 7 bases. This CDR3 has 14 residues. Looked up from germline, CDR1 is SNHLY and CDR2 is FYNNEI. Trimming removed 4 bases from V and 5 bases from J; junction bases left unmatched: 7. DNA of the CDR3: TGTGCCAGCAGTGTGAAGGGGGCACGAACTGAAGCTTTCTTT. Translating it yields CASSVKGARTEAFF.

The chain combines TRBV7-9 with TRBJ2-4; D is ambiguous. Trimming removed 4 bases from V and 7 bases from J, with 8 bases in between. CDR1 and CDR2 (germline): SEHNR, FQNEAQ (reference sequence). This CDR3 comprises 12 residues. The CDR3 nucleotides read TGTGCCAGCAGCTCCATCGGGAACATTCAGTACTTC. Protein: CASSSIGNIQYF.

The rearrangement uses TRBV6-4 and TRBJ2-2, with 10 bases identical to TRBD2. The ends lost 6 bases at V and 4 bases at J; junction bases unmatched: 5. The CDR3 is 15 amino acids. Germline CDR1 reads MRHNA; CDR2 reads SNTAGT. For the CDR3, the DNA is TGTGCCAGCAGCCACATAGCGGGAGGCACCGGGGAGCTGTTTTTT. Its translation: CASSHIAGGTGELFF.

This clone has a single count. The rearrangement joins TRBV3-1 (or the pseudogene TRBV3-2) to TRBJ2-5; D perhaps matches TRBD2 (6 bases). CDR3 length: 15 amino acids. The germline V gene has CDR1 LGHDT and CDR2 YNNKEL (reference sequence). V lost 3 bases and J 5 bases, leaving 16 bases between the germline ends. For the CDR3, the DNA is TGTGCCAGCAGCCACCGCGGCGGGATTCGGGAGACCCAGTACTTC. It codes for CASSHRGGIRETQYF.

The genes are TRBV4-1 and TRBJ2-7, with D perhaps matching TRBD1 (6 bases). Trimming stripped 4 bases from V and 2 bases from J, with 12 bases between. Germline-derived CDR1 and CDR2 are MGHRA and YSYEKL. The CDR3 is 14 amino acids. The CDR3 DNA reads as TGCGCCAGCAGCCGCTGGGACATCGCCTACGAGCAGTACTTC. Translated, it gives CASSRWDIAYEQYF.

The chain employs TRBV9 and TRBJ2-7; a weak D match, TRBD2 (5 bases). Looked up from germline, CDR1 is SGDLS and CDR2 is YYNGEE. Between the trimmed V and J ends, which lost 3 bases and 7 bases, there was a span of 20 bases. There are 15 residues in the CDR3. CDR3 region: CASSAVSGYPGEQYF. In nucleotides, the CDR3 is TGTGCCAGCAGCGCCGTGTCGGGATATCCGGGAGAGCAGTACTTC.

The gene calls are TRBV6-1 and TRBJ1-2, with a tentative D call TRBD1 (5 bases). CDR1 and CDR2 from the germline V gene are MNHNS and SASEGT. V lost 2 bases, J lost 2 bases, and 6 bases lay in between. The CDR3 spans 13 residues. CDR3 sequence reads: CASSENRNYGYTF. In DNA, the CDR3 is TGTGCCAGCAGTGAAAACAGGAACTATGGCTACACCTTC.

CDR3 DNA sequence: TGCGCCAGCAGTGCGGGACTAGCGGGAGACGAGCAGTTCTTC. Its translation: CASSAGLAGDEQFF. The chain combines TRBV10-2 with TRBJ2-1, with TRBD2 identical over 14 bases. V lost 4 bases and J lost 10; bases outside the gene matches: 3. Germline lookup yields CDR1 WSHSY and CDR2 SAAADI. The CDR3 sequence is 14 residues long.

The CDR3 nucleotides are TGTGCCAGTAGTATAGAACGGGACAGGGTAGGCGGCTACACCTTC. Amino acids: CASSIERDRVGGYTF. This sequence joins TRBV19 and TRBJ1-2; 9 bases line up with TRBD1. The CDR3 length is 15 residues. Germline CDR1 is LNHDA and CDR2 is SQIVND (reference sequence). V was clipped by 0 bases and J by 8 bases; unmatched bases: 7.

The rearrangement joins TRBV9 to TRBJ2-7, with 8 positions matching TRBD2. Germline CDR1 reads SGDLS; CDR2 reads YYNGEE. This CDR3 is 15 amino acids long. Trimming cost V 5 bases and J 0 bases; bases outside gene matches: 7. CDR3: CASSDKSGSSYEQYF. CDR3 in DNA: TGTGCCAGCAGTGACAAGAGCGGGAGCTCCTACGAGCAGTACTTC.